Listed here is a single TCR beta chain. Under the authors' procedure: From reference gene primer amplification, estimates of nucleated cell counts were derived. Profiling relied on immunoSEQ multiplex PCR, and the TCRdb table lists in-frame clones only, not all of them. V, J and clone size were drawn from that table, and D and trimming were deduced from the DNA. The sample has over 85,000 clones, roughly 91% seen once. The entry originates in a study of blood T cell repertoires in COVID-19. Across the study: Acute and convalescent COVID-19 samples came from the United States, Italy and Spain. The analysed material was cDNA or gDNA that came from T cells, B-cell-depleted T cells, or PBMCs.

Germline values: CDR1 SNHLY, CDR2 FYNNEI. V was clipped by 5 bases and J by 5 bases, with 13 bases between them. The CDR3 contains 14 residues. The receptor was isolated from an elderly woman with acute or convalescent COVID-19. Specimen: peripheral blood. The chain links TRBV2 to TRBJ1-5; D ambiguous. The CDR3 DNA is TGTGCCAGCAGTCCCAACCAGAACGATCAGCCCCAGCATTTT. Its translation: CASSPNQNDQPQHF. Variable domain in full (rest from reference TRBV2 and TRBJ1-5): EPEVTQTPSHQVTQMGQEVILRCVPISNHLYFYWYRQILGQKVEFLVSFYNNEISEKSEIFDDQFSVERPDGSNFTLKIRSTKLEDSAMYFCASSPNQNDQPQHFGDGTRLSIL.